A single TCR beta chain is shown here with its context. This clonotype has ten or more counts. This receptor's antigen is unknown. No base qualities exist here, and no much larger clone lies one base off it. This sample was taken from a study of neurological immune-mediated disorders (dated by TCRdb to about 2019). Looking at the study overall: Peripheral blood TCR-beta repertoires from patients with HTLV-I-associated myelopathy (HAM/TSP), patients with multiple sclerosis, and healthy controls were compared in the study using UMI-based sequencing. The 106 TCR-beta libraries covered PBMC samples along with longitudinal samples, technical triplicates, and paired sorted CD4+ and CD8+ T-cell subsets. Longitudinal HAM/TSP donors and healthy donors each had 3 time-points at intervals of about 3-40 months. The cohort included around 70 subjects: some 14 with HAM/TSP, around 34 with multiple sclerosis, and around 20 healthy controls. Results the study describes overall, beyond this receptor: No identical CDR3 amino acid sequences were found to be shared among expanded clones across subjects, suggesting that TCR-beta repertoires were private in all groups. TCR clonal expansion was highest in HAM/TSP patients and lowest in MS patients, with MS patients falling below even healthy controls.

In light of the paper, this sample's time point label describes: longitudinal time-point 1 (baseline). Libraries from unsorted PBMCs were made from 2 million PBMCs kept in RNAlater at -80 degrees C until RNA extraction. Peripheral blood underwent Ficoll-Hypaque density gradient centrifugation to isolate PBMCs, which were then cryopreserved in liquid nitrogen. cDNA was synthesized by template-switch 5'RACE using a primer with a 10-nucleotide random unique molecular identifier that tagged each TCR transcript. Every sequencing run covered 15-18 subjects and yielded more than 160 million TCR-beta sequences. The RNeasy kit was used to extract total RNA. Using the KAPA Real-time Library Amplification kit, TCR-beta VDJ regions were amplified with primers for the TCR constant region and the 5'RACE anchor. A first PCR added sample indexes and Illumina adaptors, after which a second PCR increased the library yield. After Ampure bead purification, the TCR product of roughly 650 bp was size-selected on a 2% E-gel SizeSelection system. Before pooling, library quality was checked on a Bioanalyzer, concentration was measured with Qubit, and libraries were quantified with the Kapa Library Quantification kit. An Illumina HiSeq 2500 sequenced the libraries paired-end 2 x 150 bp. To increase sequence diversity, roughly 24-32% phiX was spiked into each library pool. As for how the authors treated the data: Quality-filtered reads were processed with the UMI-based MiGEC pipeline, and over 90% of raw TCR sequences were removed by the MiGEC pipeline during error correction. IMGT germline references were used for aligning VDJ genes, and each clonotype was defined as a unique CDR3 amino acid sequence together with its V-J genes. Clonal expansion, Shannon diversity and CDR3 relatedness (CalcPairwiseDistances, ClusterSamples) were evaluated with VDJtools, and phylogenetic trees were built with CLCbio workbench. Using coefficient-of-variation modelling across technical triplicates, the study counted a clone as expanded if it had at least 8 unique UMIs. Clones were called with MiXCR by TCRdb after fastp trimmed the public reads at Q25, and only in-frame beta chains were retained. Entries that share a CDR3 protein sequence are merged under the most common genes and DNA. TCRdb assigned the V and J calls; the authors' analysis was not used. For this sample the table gives roughly 61,000 distinct CDR3 sequences, of which around 10% were detected only once. Approximately 6.6% of the sample rests with the top ten.

The cysteine opens and the phenylalanine closes a CDR3 of 12 amino acids. The only DNA kept is the CDR3, 36 bases in frame from the first base. Trimming costs V 1 base and J 5 bases, and their ends lie 6 bases apart. Based on the germline V gene, the CDR1 and CDR2 sequences are SGHNT and YENEEA. The rearranged segments are TRBV11-3 and TRBJ2-7; the D gene assignment is ambiguous. The receptor was derived from a male donor with HTLV-1-associated myelopathy (HAM/TSP). Input material: PBMCs. The CDR3 corresponds to CASSLAENEQYF. DNA sequence: TGTGCCAGCAGCTTAGCTGAGAACGAGCAGTACTTC.